This TCR beta chain was obtained from a study of regulatory T cells in long-lasting Graves disease. Overall study context: The antithyroid drugs taken by newly diagnosed Graves' patients had been used for under 3 months.

Findings and limits, study-wide: Peripheral blood alone, not thyroid tissue, underwent study. More public clonotypes were shared by persistent patients (fewer than 3,000) than by new patients (about 1,000).

Arm-PCR with iRepertoire HTBI primers amplified the CDR3 regions for these TCR beta libraries. TCRdb used MiXCR to reprocess the multiplex PCR reads, holding one entry per CDR3 protein. The repertoire has under 300,000 distinct CDR3 sequences, just over 20% of them found once; the top ten carry more than 11%. Many counts were recorded for this clonotype. Its specificity is not known. Deletions cut 0 bases from V and 0 bases from J, with 6 bases between. This CDR3 has 14 residues. CDR1 is SGHTA, CDR2 FQGTGA, per germline. Time point indicated: newly diagnosed GD, antithyroid drugs for less than 3 months. The authors made the TCR library using RNA they extracted from PBMCs. Peripheral blood, 7.5 to 9.5 milliliters per patient, was collected in EDTA tubes.

The sequence derives from a female donor with Graves disease. The V gene is TRBV7-3, the J gene TRBJ2-7; D is unclear. The starting material was peripheral blood mononuclear cells (PBMCs), obtained at new diagnosis, from a patient treated with antithyroid drugs. This chain's CDR3 is CASSLTFGSYEQYF. The CDR3 nucleotides read TGTGCCAGCAGCTTAACCTTTGGCTCCTACGAGCAGTACTTC. The entire variable domain, with the rest obtained from reference TRBV7-3 and TRBJ2-7, is as follows: GAGVSQTPSNKVTEKGKYVELRCDPISGHTALYWYRQSLGQGPEFLIYFQGTGAADDSGLPNDRFFAVRPEGSVSTLKIQRTERGDSAVYLCASSLTFGSYEQYFGPGTRLTVT.